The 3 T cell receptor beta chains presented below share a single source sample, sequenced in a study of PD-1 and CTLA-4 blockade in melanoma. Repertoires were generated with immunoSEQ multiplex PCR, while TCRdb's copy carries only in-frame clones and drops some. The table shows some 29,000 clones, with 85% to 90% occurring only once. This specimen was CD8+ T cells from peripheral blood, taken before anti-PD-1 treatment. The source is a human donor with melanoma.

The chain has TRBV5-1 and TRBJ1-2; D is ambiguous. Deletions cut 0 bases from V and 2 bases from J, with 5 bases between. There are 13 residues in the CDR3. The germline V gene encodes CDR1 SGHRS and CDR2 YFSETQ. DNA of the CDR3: TGCGCCAGCAGCTTGGGACAAAACTATGGCTACACCTTC. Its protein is CASSLGQNYGYTF. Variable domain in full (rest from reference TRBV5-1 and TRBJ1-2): KAGVTQTPRYLIKTRGQQVTLSCSPISGHRSVSWYQQTPGQGLQFLFEYFSETQRNKGNFPGRFSGRQFSNSRSEMNVSTLELGDSALYLCASSLGQNYGYTFGSGTRLTVV.

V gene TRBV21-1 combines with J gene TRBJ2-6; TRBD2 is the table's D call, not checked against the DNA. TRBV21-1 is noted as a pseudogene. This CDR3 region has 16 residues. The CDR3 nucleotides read TGTGCCAGCAGCAAAGCGCTTTCACGGGGGGCCAACGTCCTGACTTTC. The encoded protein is CASSKALSRGANVLTF.

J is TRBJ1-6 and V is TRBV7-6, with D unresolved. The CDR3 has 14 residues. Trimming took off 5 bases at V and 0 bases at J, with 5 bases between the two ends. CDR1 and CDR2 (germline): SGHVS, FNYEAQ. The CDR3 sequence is CASSPLSYNSPLHF. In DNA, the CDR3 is TGTGCCAGCAGCCCTCTCTCCTATAATTCACCCCTCCACTTT.